The 25 T cell receptor beta chains reported below all come from one sample, sequenced in a study of blood T cells in healthy people across ages. The second PCR ran about 7 to 12 cycles with a sample-barcoded 5' primer and J-beta primers. TCRdb independently ran MiXCR on the 5' RACE reads; one entry per CDR3 protein. The data show 1.8 million or so distinct CDR3 sequences, 30% to 40% seen once. Sequencing was performed on blood. These receptors were obtained from a human donor in good health.

The genes are TRBV20-1 and TRBJ2-7; D not resolved. Trimming took 5 bases from V and 2 from J, leaving 16 bases between them. The germline CDR1 and CDR2 sequences are DFQATT and SNEGSKA (reference sequence). The CDR3 runs 14 residues. The CDR3 DNA is TGCAGTGCTTCTTGGGATCCCTCCACCTACGAGCAGTACTTC. It yields the protein CSASWDPSTYEQYF.

Turning to this clonotype: This could be a read error, since a much larger clone is one nucleotide away. This chain uses TRBV20-1 with TRBJ1-2; the D gene is possibly TRBD1 (5 bases). The CDR3 contains 14 residues. Germline V gives CDR1 DFQATT, CDR2 SNEGSKA (reference sequence). The ends were cut back, 0 bases at V and 8 bases at J, with 16 bases in the middle. The CDR3 coding sequence is TGCAGTGCTAGAGATCAGCATGCACAGGAGGGCTACACCTTC. The encoded protein is CSARDQHAQEGYTF.

The chain couples TRBV7-2 to TRBJ1-1, with TRBD1 matching 10 bases. CDR1 is SGHTA and CDR2 is FQGNSA in the germline V gene. The CDR3 has 17 amino acids. V was clipped by 4 bases and J by 5 bases; unmatched bases: 13. The CDR3 bases are TGTGCCAGCAGCTATATTGGGACAGGGGCTAGGAGGACTGAAGCTTTCTTT. This translates into CASSYIGTGARRTEAFF.

The rearrangement joins TRBV20-1 to TRBJ1-2; no clear D. Germline CDR1 is DFQATT and CDR2 is SNEGSKA (reference sequence). Trimming cost V 4 bases and J 4 bases, with 13 bases left between them. The CDR3 consists of 13 residues. The CDR3 nucleotides read TGCAGTGCTAAAGGAGTAGCACGCTATGGCTACACCTTC. This gives the protein CSAKGVARYGYTF.

This clonotype was counted only a few times. This chain links TRBV12-3 or TRBV12-4 with TRBJ1-2, with D unclear. Trimming shortened V by 5 bases and J by 4 bases, and 14 bases separated the two germline ends. The CDR3 has 14 residues. The CDR3 region has the DNA TGTGCCAGCAGTCCGGGAGGACGGGGCTATGGCTACACCTTC. Translation: CASSPGGRGYGYTF.

This clonotype was observed at least ten times. The V and J genes are TRBV4-3 and TRBJ2-7, with TRBD2 as a possible D gene (6 bases). V lost 0 bases, J lost 5 bases, and 8 bases lay in between. Looked up from germline, CDR1 is LGHNA and CDR2 is YSLEER. This CDR3 spans 13 amino acids. The CDR3 protein is CASSQELADEQYF. The CDR3 region has the DNA TGCGCCAGCAGCCAAGAACTAGCTGACGAGCAGTACTTC.

This sequence joins TRBV29-1 and TRBJ2-5; 8 bases align to TRBD1. The V gene's germline CDR1 is SQVTM and CDR2 ANQGSEA. The CDR3 is 12 amino acids. For the CDR3, the DNA is TGCTGCGCGGACAGGGTGGGAGAGACCCAGTACTTC. Its protein is CCADRVGETQYF.

With respect to this clonotype: Its ends do not fully match the called genes, so a read error is possible. The gene calls are TRBV5-1 and TRBJ2-3, with D unclear. This CDR3 is built from 14 residues. CDR1 and CDR2 from the germline V gene are SGHRS and YFSETQ. CDR3 protein: CASSLAQNTDAQYF. The CDR3 coding sequence is TGCGCCAGCAGCTTGGCCCAGAATACAGATGCGCAGTATTTT.

The rearrangement joins TRBV12-3 or TRBV12-4 to TRBJ1-1; D unclear. V lost 6 bases to trimming and J lost 2 bases, with 13 bases between them. CDR3 length: 14 residues. CDR3 DNA sequence: TGTGCCAGCAGAAAGAGGACGGGTAACACTGAAGCTTTCTTT. Protein: CASRKRTGNTEAFF.

This clonotype was seen more than once but under ten times. The chain employs TRBV9 and TRBJ2-3; 11 positions match TRBD2. Germline loops: CDR1 SGDLS, CDR2 YYNGEE. The CDR3 loop spans 16 amino acids. V lost 0 bases, J lost 3 bases, and 3 bases stayed unmatched. The CDR3 loop is CASSVGGLAVTDTQYF. The CDR3 DNA reads TGTGCCAGCAGCGTAGGGGGACTAGCGGTGACAGATACGCAGTATTTT.

The chain is built from TRBV4-1 and TRBJ1-1; 8 positions agree with TRBD1. J gave up 6 bases and V 6 bases, and 15 bases lay outside the gene matches. Germline CDR1 MGHRA, CDR2 YSYEKL. This CDR3 has 16 amino acids. The CDR3 protein is CASSDRGEGVIPEAFF. CDR3 DNA: TGCGCCAGCAGTGACAGGGGCGAAGGGGTAATCCCTGAAGCTTTCTTT.

This clonotype was recorded a few times. V gene TRBV20-1 combines with J gene TRBJ2-1; possible D gene TRBD1, 6 bases. Germline assignment: CDR1 DFQATT and CDR2 SNEGSKA (reference sequence). Trimming took 7 bases from V and 5 from J, leaving 15 bases between them. CDR3 size: 13 residues. The CDR3 DNA reads as TGCAGTGGTTCACCGGACAGCAACAATGAGCAGTTCTTC. This translates into CSGSPDSNNEQFF.

In this sample, this clonotype turned up a few times. The chain joins TRBV6-2 or TRBV6-3 to TRBJ2-7, with TRBD1 identical over 9 bases. Losses at the gene ends were 6 bases for V and 2 bases for J; bases not matched to a gene: 2. The V gene's germline CDR1 is MNHEY and CDR2 SVGEGT. The CDR3 has 13 residues. DNA of the CDR3: TGTGCCAGCAGAACAGGGGGCCCCTACGAGCAGTACTTC. This translates into CASRTGGPYEQYF.

The gene calls are TRBV6-5 and TRBJ2-3; a possible D gene is TRBD1 (6 bases). With 5 bases removed from V and 3 bases from J, the gap between germline ends came to 15 bases. Germline CDR1 is MNHEY and CDR2 is SVGAGI. The CDR3 length is 15 residues. The CDR3: CASSKGHPSTDTQYF. CDR3 nucleotide sequence: TGTGCCAGCAGTAAGGGACACCCTAGTACAGATACGCAGTATTTT.

This clonotype was seen just once. V and J are TRBV12-3 or TRBV12-4 and TRBJ1-5; D gene ambiguous. Between the trimmed V and J ends, which lost 6 bases and 1 base, there was a span of 13 bases. There are 15 residues in the CDR3. The CDR3 sequence is CASSPSVRSNQPQHF. In DNA form, the CDR3 reads TGTGCCAGCAGCCCTTCCGTACGGAGCAATCAGCCCCAGCATTTT.

This chain joins TRBV11-2 and TRBJ2-1; TRBD2 aligns across 8 bases. The CDR3 is made up of 16 amino acids. In germline, CDR1 is SGHAT, CDR2 FQNNGV. Trimming removed 4 bases from V and 5 bases from J; junction bases left unmatched: 10. DNA for the CDR3: TGTGCCAGCAGCTACCTATGGGAGCGGGGGAACAATGAGCAGTTCTTC. It translates to CASSYLWERGNNEQFF.

A single count supports this clonotype. V is TRBV11-2 and J is TRBJ2-5; D might be TRBD1 (6 bases). The end of the DNA aligns better with TRBJ2-7, so the J call may be wrong. The length of the CDR3 is 18 residues. CDR1 is SGHAT and CDR2 is FQNNGV in the germline V gene. CDR3 nucleotide sequence: TGTGCCAGCAGCTTAGGGCACACACAGGGTATCCCTCCAGACGAGCAGTACTTC. It yields the protein CASSLGHTQGIPPDEQYF.

This clonotype was counted a few times. The chain is built from TRBV7-9 and TRBJ2-7; D is unclear. The germline gives CDR1 SEHNR, CDR2 FQNEAQ (reference sequence). The CDR3 consists of 16 residues. Trimming shortened V by 1 base and J by 3 bases, and 16 bases separated the two germline ends. In DNA form, the CDR3 reads TGTGCCAGCAGCTTAGGAGCATCTATGAATGGCTACGAGCAGTACTTC. This codes for CASSLGASMNGYEQYF.

V usage is TRBV7-8 and J usage is TRBJ2-1; 8 positions agree with TRBD1. The CDR3 is 14 residues long. Germline-derived CDR1 and CDR2 are SGHVS and FQNEAQ. The V and J ends lost 5 bases and 7 bases, in that order; junction bases with no gene match: 7. The CDR3 spells CASSPGGRLNEQFF. The CDR3 nucleotides read TGTGCCAGCAGCCCAGGGGGCAGGCTAAATGAGCAGTTCTTC.

Only a few counts were recorded for this clonotype. This chain connects TRBV4-1 to TRBJ1-6; 9 nucleotides align to TRBD1. The CDR3 contains 19 residues. Germline CDR1 is MGHRA and CDR2 is YSYEKL. V dropped 0 bases and J dropped 2; count of bases not matched to a gene: 8. The CDR3 DNA is TGCGCCAGCAGCCAAGAAGTTTTAAGGACAGGGGCCTATAATTCACCCCTCCACTTT. This sequence encodes CASSQEVLRTGAYNSPLHF.

This clonotype appeared a few times. The junction departs from the called germline gene at one end, perhaps through a read error. The chain recombines TRBV28 with TRBJ2-7, with 8 positions matching TRBD2. Germline V CDR1 and CDR2: MDHEN, SYDVKM. This CDR3 comprises 17 residues. CDR3 DNA sequence: TGTGCCAGCAGCCCGGGACTAGTCGTTGAGCCCTCCTACGAGCTGTACTTC. Its protein is CASSPGLVVEPSYELYF.

This clonotype has a handful of counts. The chain uses TRBV4-1 and TRBJ1-5, with D uncertain. V lost 4 bases and J 4 bases, leaving 11 bases between the germline ends. CDR1 is MGHRA and CDR2 is YSYEKL in the germline V gene. The CDR3 length is 14 residues. The CDR3 sequence: CASSPREGNQPQHF. In DNA, the CDR3 is TGCGCCAGCAGCCCGAGGGAAGGAAATCAGCCCCAGCATTTT.

This sequence joins TRBV18 and TRBJ2-5, with D tentatively TRBD1 (6 bases). From germline, CDR1 is KGHSH and CDR2 LQKENI. This CDR3 has 15 amino acids. V shed 3 bases and J shed 1 base, with 12 bases lying between them. The CDR3 nucleotides are TGTGCCAGCTCACCCCAAACAGGGCTCCAAGAGACCCAGTACTTC. It encodes CASSPQTGLQETQYF.

The V gene is TRBV6-5, the J gene TRBJ2-5; no reliable D call. Germline loops: CDR1 MNHEY, CDR2 SVGAGI. CDR3 length: 15 amino acids. V was shortened by 2 bases and J by 0 bases, with 10 bases between the two germline ends. This CDR3 reads CASSYRAPYQETQYF. CDR3 DNA: TGTGCCAGCAGTTACAGGGCACCGTACCAAGAGACCCAGTACTTC.

This clonotype was seen only a few times. This sequence joins TRBV7-6 and TRBJ2-7; D is possibly TRBD1 (6 bases). V dropped 3 bases and J dropped 4 bases, with 16 bases sitting between them. The germline gives CDR1 SGHVS, CDR2 FNYEAQ. This CDR3 comprises 15 residues. CDR3 DNA sequence: TGTGCCAGCAGCTTGGGGGCAGAAAAAAGGTACGAGCAGTACTTC. Protein product: CASSLGAEKRYEQYF.